These 20 T cell receptor beta chains share one sample of origin, sequenced in a study of shared clonotypes between healthy human individuals. Here immunoSEQ multiplex PCR was the method, and the copy in TCRdb shows in-frame clones only, minus some. The sample has millions of clones, about 95% seen once; the top ten hold roughly 1%. Only CD45RO-negative cells positively selected for CCR7 counted as naive CD8 cells, so terminally differentiated effector memory CD45RA+ cells were excluded. Sequences were obtained from naive CD8+ T cells sorted from blood. These TCRs come from a young man in good health.

The V and J genes are TRBV4-2 and TRBJ1-1; 9 bases are shared with TRBD1. J gave up 1 base and V 8 bases, and 5 bases lay outside the gene matches. This CDR3 has 14 residues. Germline assignment: CDR1 LGHNA and CDR2 YNFKEQ. For the CDR3, the DNA is TGTGCCAGCGGATCGGGACAGGGGAACACTGAAGCTTTCTTT. Translated: CASGSGQGNTEAFF.

This clone has only one observation. V gene TRBV7-2 combines with J gene TRBJ2-2; TRBD1 matches at 8 bases. J was trimmed by 6 bases and V by 5 bases; bases with no gene match: 5. The CDR3 contains 14 residues. CDR1 SGHTA and CDR2 FQGNSA come from the germline V gene. CDR3 bases: TGTGCCAGCAGCCCGGACAGGGTATCCGGGGAGCTGTTTTTT. Translating it yields CASSPDRVSGELFF.

The V gene is TRBV28, the J gene TRBJ2-5; 7 bases agree with TRBD1. Germline V gene sequence: CDR1 MDHEN, CDR2 SYDVKM. With 5 bases clipped from V and 0 bases from J, the junction kept 9 bases outside the gene matches. CDR3 length equals 16 residues. DNA for the CDR3: TGTGCCAGCAGTCCACTCGTTGGGACAGACCAAGAGACCCAGTACTTC. Its protein product is CASSPLVGTDQETQYF.

The rearrangement joins TRBV6-1 to TRBJ1-2; D unresolved. CDR3 length equals 18 residues. V dropped 0 bases and J dropped 8 bases, with 25 bases sitting between them. Germline CDR1 and CDR2: MNHNS and SASEGT. The CDR3 loop reads CASSEAFLTRPDPGGYTF. CDR3 coding DNA: TGTGCCAGCAGTGAAGCTTTTTTGACAAGGCCCGATCCAGGCGGCTACACCTTC.

The chain combines TRBV6-5 with TRBJ1-2; D unresolved. The V end was cut by 5 bases, the J end by 4 bases, with 11 bases between. The germline V gene encodes CDR1 MNHEY and CDR2 SVGAGI. This CDR3 has 13 residues. The CDR3, as DNA: TGTGCCAGCAGTAGTACAGTTTCCTATGGCTACACCTTC. Amino acids: CASSSTVSYGYTF.

The genes are TRBV4-3 and TRBJ1-2; a possible D gene is TRBD1 (5 bases). The germline V gene has CDR1 LGHNA and CDR2 YSLEER. This CDR3 is 14 amino acids long. V was cut by 4 bases and J by 0 bases, with 9 bases left in between. CDR3 loop: CASSPGGANYGYTF. CDR3 bases: TGCGCCAGCAGCCCCGGGGGGGCTAACTATGGCTACACCTTC.

This clone was recorded only once. The same CDR3 also results from other DNA sequences found in this sample. This rearrangement joins TRBV9 to TRBJ2-1; 7 nucleotides line up with TRBD2. J lost 7 bases, V lost 2 bases, and 6 bases had no gene match. The CDR3 totals 14 residues. CDR1 SGDLS and CDR2 YYNGEE come from the germline V gene. The CDR3 coding sequence is TGTGCCAGCAGCGTGGGCGGGGGTACAAATGAGCAGTTCTTC. This encodes CASSVGGGTNEQFF.

V is TRBV7-9 and J is TRBJ1-3; TRBD1 agrees at 7 bases. With V trimmed by 1 base and J by 6 bases, 3 bases remained unmatched. This CDR3 has 14 residues. CDR1 is SEHNR, CDR2 FQNEAQ, per germline (reference sequence). The CDR3: CASSLGGQANTIYF. The CDR3 nucleotides are TGTGCCAGCAGCTTAGGAGGACAGGCAAACACCATATATTTT.

The CDR3 region has the DNA TGTGCCAGCAGCGTACAGGGAGTTTTCGCTGAAGCTTTCTTT. As protein: CASSVQGVFAEAFF. V is TRBV5-4 and J is TRBJ1-1; the D gene is possibly TRBD1 (6 bases). The germline gives CDR1 SGHNT, CDR2 YYREEE (reference sequence). V lost 4 bases and J 6 bases, leaving 16 bases between the germline ends. There are 14 residues in the CDR3.

The rearrangement links TRBV4-2 to TRBJ2-3; D perhaps matches TRBD2 (7 bases). In germline, CDR1 is LGHNA, CDR2 YNFKEQ. CDR3 length: 16 residues. Trimming left V 0 bases short and J 4 bases short, with 14 bases between. CDR3 sequence (DNA): TGTGCCAGCAGCCAAGATCGAGGGGGGGCGGCAGATACGCAGTATTTT. Its protein product is CASSQDRGGAADTQYF.

The chain is built from TRBV30 and TRBJ2-7; 7 bases match TRBD1. J gave up 2 bases and V 5 bases, and 9 bases lay outside the gene matches. Germline values: CDR1 GTSNPN, CDR2 SVGIG (reference sequence). The CDR3 sequence is 14 residues long. This CDR3 is CAWGRQGTAYEQYF. In DNA form, the CDR3 reads TGTGCCTGGGGACGACAGGGTACCGCCTACGAGCAGTACTTC.

The chain combines TRBV13 with TRBJ1-4; D gene uncertain. The CDR3 length is 18 residues. The V end was cut by 0 bases, the J end by 4 bases, with 18 bases between. CDR1 and CDR2 (germline): PRHDT, FYEKMQ (reference sequence). CDR3 protein: CASSLGLLRKPDNEKLFF. CDR3 bases: TGTGCCAGCAGCTTAGGCCTCTTGAGGAAACCTGATAATGAAAAACTGTTTTTT.

The chain employs TRBV27 and TRBJ2-5; 12 positions agree with TRBD2. The CDR3 is made up of 17 amino acids. CDR1 and CDR2 from the germline V gene are MNHEY and SMNVEV (reference sequence). Trimming removed 5 bases from V and 1 base from J; junction bases left unmatched: 8. The CDR3 nucleotides are TGTGCCAGCAGTCCCTTGACTAGCGGGGGAACCCAAGAGACCCAGTACTTC. Its translation is CASSPLTSGGTQETQYF.

V usage is TRBV5-6 and J usage is TRBJ2-1; TRBD1 aligns across 9 bases. V was pared by 6 bases and J by 16 bases, with 11 bases of the junction left unmatched. The CDR3 runs to 12 residues. Per the germline V gene, CDR1 is SGHDT and CDR2 is YYEEEE. The CDR3 region is CASIMAGDREFF. The DNA of the CDR3 is TGTGCCAGCATAATGGCGGGGGACAGGGAATTCTTC. Together with reference TRBV5-6 and TRBJ2-1, the CDR3 gives the full variable domain: DAGVTQSPTHLIKTRGQQVTLRCSPKSGHDTVSWYQQALGQGPQFIFQYYEEEERQRGNFPDRFSGHQFPNYSSELNVNALLLGDSALYLCASIMAGDREFFGPGTRLTVL.

This clone was seen only a few times. This chain joins TRBV2 and TRBJ1-1; the match to TRBD1 covers 8 bases. The CDR3 loop spans 13 amino acids. J lost 4 bases, V lost 5 bases, and 3 bases had no gene match. The V gene's germline CDR1 is SNHLY and CDR2 FYNNEI. The CDR3 bases are TGTGCCAGCAGTATACAGGGGGTCACTGAAGCTTTCTTT. Its translation is CASSIQGVTEAFF. Based on the CDR3 plus reference TRBV2 and TRBJ1-1, the full variable domain is EPEVTQTPSHQVTQMGQEVILRCVPISNHLYFYWYRQILGQKVEFLVSFYNNEISEKSEIFDDQFSVERPDGSNFTLKIRSTKLEDSAMYFCASSIQGVTEAFFGQGTRLTVV.

Comment on this clone: The sample carries other DNA sequences with the same CDR3. The chain employs TRBV7-9 and TRBJ2-1; D ambiguous. There are 11 residues in the CDR3. V lost 5 bases and J lost 7, with 6 bases in between. CDR1 is SEHNR, CDR2 FQNEAQ, per germline (reference sequence). The CDR3 here is CASSLSNEQFF. CDR3 nucleotide sequence: TGTGCCAGCAGCCTATCGAATGAGCAGTTCTTC.

In DNA, the CDR3 is TGTGCCAGCAGCTCAGAGATAGGGGTCTACGAGCAGTACTTC. It specifies CASSSEIGVYEQYF. The chain uses TRBV7-6 and TRBJ2-7, with TRBD1 as a possible D gene (5 bases). Trimming removed 4 bases at V and 3 bases at J, with 13 bases between. The CDR3 length is 14 residues. Germline assignment: CDR1 SGHVS and CDR2 FNYEAQ.

This chain links TRBV27 with TRBJ1-2; tentative D call: TRBD1 (5 bases). Germline V gene sequence: CDR1 MNHEY, CDR2 SMNVEV (reference sequence). The V end was cut by 6 bases, the J end by 2 bases, with 10 bases between. This CDR3 has 13 amino acids. CDR3 sequence: CASRGGWNYGYTF. CDR3 bases: TGTGCCAGCAGGGGGGGATGGAACTATGGCTACACCTTC.

The gene calls are TRBV9 and TRBJ2-5; D is unclear. V lost 5 bases to trimming and J lost 5 bases, with 10 bases between them. Looked up from germline, CDR1 is SGDLS and CDR2 is YYNGEE. The CDR3 extends over 12 amino acids. CDR3 residues: CASSLMGETQYF. Written as DNA, the CDR3 is TGTGCCAGCAGTCTAATGGGGGAGACCCAGTACTTC. Complete variable domain (other parts from reference TRBV9 and TRBJ2-5): DSGVTQTPKHLITATGQRVTLRCSPRSGDLSVYWYQQSLDQGLQFLIQYYNGEERAKGNILERFSAQQFPDLHSELNLSSLELGDSALYFCASSLMGETQYFGPGTRLLVL.

This chain links TRBV6-1 with TRBJ1-6, with D unresolved. V was shortened by 8 bases and J by 11 bases, with 13 bases between the two germline ends. Germline-derived CDR1 and CDR2 are MNHNS and SASEGT. The CDR3 totals 12 residues. Here the CDR3 reads CASGSPKTPLHF. In DNA, the CDR3 is TGTGCCAGCGGGAGCCCAAAAACACCCCTCCACTTT.